This is a list of T cell receptor beta chains from one sample in a study of control samples from healthy donors and cancer patients. Profiling relied on immunoSEQ multiplex PCR, and the TCRdb table lists in-frame clones only, not all of them. The profile shows about 89,000 clones, roughly nine tenths of them singletons. Sample: blood. Every receptor here comes from a man aged 25 to 40 in good health. CDR3s include the opening cysteine and the closing phenylalanine or tryptophan. D genes are given only for firm matches. Clone size appears in some rows only: once, few, many, or a class for an expanded clone.

v_gene,abundance,d_gene,j_gene,CDR3aa,CDR3nt
TRBV10-2,NA,TRBD1,TRBJ1-3,CASSETNTGVMDTIYF,TGCGCCAGCAGTGAGACAAATACAGGGGTGATGGACACCATATATTTT
TRBV27,once,NA,TRBJ1-6,CASSLLSGNNSPLHF,TGTGCCAGCAGTTTACTCTCAGGAAATAATTCACCCCTCCACTTT
TRBV6-6,NA,NA,TRBJ2-1,CASSSPLAFFF,TGTGCCAGCAGTTCGCCTTTGGCCTTTTTCTTC
TRBV5-4,NA,NA,TRBJ2-2,CASSVAPRQNTGELFF,TGTGCCAGCAGCGTGGCCCCGAGACAGAACACCGGGGAGCTGTTTTTT
TRBV24-1,NA,TRBD1,TRBJ2-1,CATSEPGQGASEQFF,TGTGCCACCAGTGAACCCGGACAGGGGGCGTCTGAGCAGTTCTTC
TRBV10-3,NA,TRBD2,TRBJ2-7,CAISTSGGRNEQYF,TGTGCCATCAGTACCAGCGGGGGGAGGAACGAGCAGTACTTC
TRBV5-4,few,NA,TRBJ2-5,CASSFVGVTEETQYF,TGTGCCAGCAGCTTTGTCGGGGTAACGGAGGAGACCCAGTACTTC
TRBV5-1,few,TRBD1,TRBJ2-2,CASSAGQANTGELFF,TGCGCCAGCAGCGCTGGACAGGCGAACACCGGGGAGCTGTTTTTT
TRBV5-1,NA,NA,TRBJ1-2,CASRTTPGGDNYGYTF,TGCGCCAGCAGGACAACCCCCGGGGGCGATAACTATGGCTACACCTTC
TRBV5-8,few,TRBD1,TRBJ1-1,CASSLAYGQGRTEAFF,TGTGCCAGCAGCTTGGCGTACGGACAGGGACGCACTGAAGCTTTCTTT
TRBV5-6,NA,NA,TRBJ2-3,CASSLRQGSTDTQYF,TGTGCCAGCAGCTTGAGGCAGGGTAGCACAGATACGCAGTATTTT
TRBV29-1,NA,TRBD2,TRBJ2-1,CSADSGGRSSYNEQFF,TGCAGCGCCGACAGCGGGGGCAGGAGCTCCTACAATGAGCAGTTCTTC
TRBV5-1,NA,TRBD1,TRBJ1-1,CASSSVGQGARDTEAFF,TGCGCCAGCAGCTCGGTAGGGCAGGGGGCGCGGGACACTGAAGCTTTCTTT
TRBV2,NA,TRBD1,TRBJ1-1,CATSGTGNTEAFF,TGTGCCACCTCAGGGACAGGGAACACTGAAGCTTTCTTT
TRBV7-8,NA,TRBD2,TRBJ2-1,CASSSPKGLAGNNEQFF,TGTGCCAGCAGCTCCCCTAAGGGACTAGCGGGAAACAATGAGCAGTTCTTC